This passage covers 9 T cell receptor beta chains from one sample sequenced in a study of T cell repertoires in cytomegalovirus infection (dated by TCRdb to about 2019). The instrument was an Illumina HiSeq 1500. In TCRdb, the public reads were trimmed at Q25 with fastp and aligned with MiXCR, with productive beta chains retained. Each entry is one CDR3 protein sequence, shown with its most common DNA and genes. The sample data list some 920,000 distinct CDR3 sequences, and under 40% of these were observed just once. The ten largest account for 13% of the sample. The antigens these receptors bind are not known. The treatment or condition label, read with the paper, signifies: in vitro stimulation with specific CMV peptide epitopes to enrich CMV-specific T cells. Sequencing used cultured CD8+ T cells from PBMCs, obtained from culture after CMV antigen stimulation. These receptor sequences come from a human donor in good health (CMV status not recorded). Some clones in this sample may be carry-over from other donors' samples.

This clonotype was seen a few times. The gene calls are TRBV28 and TRBJ2-7; 8 nucleotides align to TRBD2. The CDR3 has 14 residues. Germline CDR1 and CDR2: MDHEN and SYDVKM. The ends lost 5 bases at V and 5 bases at J; junction bases unmatched: 8. The CDR3 region is CASSPREGGNEQYV. CDR3 bases: TGTGCCAGCAGTCCCCGGGAGGGCGGAAACGAGCAGTACGTC.

This clonotype came up a few times. This chain uses TRBV4-1 with TRBJ2-5; TRBD1 aligns across 7 bases. CDR1 is MGHRA and CDR2 is YSYEKL in the germline V gene. V trimming: 2 bases; J trimming: 3 bases; junction bases outside the gene matches: 15. The CDR3 has 18 residues. CDR3 in amino acids: CASSQRGRIIVFEETQYF. The CDR3 DNA reads as TGCGCCAGCAGCCAAAGGGGGCGGATTATCGTTTTTGAAGAGACCCAGTACTTC.

This chain connects TRBV27 to TRBJ1-1, with TRBD1 as a possible D gene (5 bases). V was cut by 3 bases and J by 4 bases, with 21 bases left in between. This CDR3 has 17 amino acids. Germline CDR1 reads MNHEY; CDR2 reads SMNVEV (reference sequence). CDR3 in DNA: TGTGCCAGCAGTTTTTCAGGGTCGGGGCTATTGGGCACTGAAGCTTTCTTT. This codes for CASSFSGSGLLGTEAFF.

This clonotype came up a few times. The chain carries TRBV7-6 and TRBJ2-6, with D unclear. This CDR3 has 15 amino acids. Germline-derived CDR1 and CDR2 are SGHVS and FNYEAQ. V was trimmed by 3 bases and J by 6 bases, leaving 12 bases between them. CDR3 residues: CASSLRSPEANVLTF. CDR3 in DNA: TGTGCCAGCAGCTTGAGAAGCCCTGAGGCCAACGTCCTGACTTTC. Filled out from reference TRBV7-6 and TRBJ2-6, the complete variable domain reads GAGVSQSPRYKVTKRGQDVALRCDPISGHVSLYWYRQALGQGPEFLTYFNYEAQQDKSGLPNDRFSAERPEGSISTLTIQRTEQRDSAMYRCASSLRSPEANVLTFGAGSRLTVL.

The CDR3 sequence is CATSRDPRELAGQETQYF. The CDR3 DNA follows: TGTGCCACCAGCAGAGATCCCCGAGAGCTGGCGGGGCAAGAGACCCAGTACTTC. The chain links TRBV15 to TRBJ2-5; D is perhaps TRBD2 (6 bases). Trimming took 0 bases from V and 2 from J, leaving 19 bases between them. CDR3 size: 18 residues. Germline CDR1 is LNHNV and CDR2 is YYDKDF (reference sequence).

The chain employs TRBV9 and TRBJ2-1; D is ambiguous. The CDR3 runs to 13 residues. Germline loops: CDR1 SGDLS, CDR2 YYNGEE. Trimming left V 2 bases short and J 10 bases short, with 13 bases between. CDR3 protein: CASSVGSIREQFF. As DNA, the CDR3 is TGTGCCAGCAGCGTTGGGTCTATCAGGGAGCAGTTCTTC.

The CDR3 nucleotides are TGCGCCAGCAGCTTGAGAGGGGCCATTCCAGAGACCCAGTACTTC. Translated, it gives CASSLRGAIPETQYF. The genes are TRBV5-1 and TRBJ2-5; D might be TRBD1 or TRBD2, each matching 5 bases. Germline loops: CDR1 SGHRS, CDR2 YFSETQ. The CDR3 runs 15 residues. Trimming pared 1 base from V and 4 bases from J, leaving 14 bases between.

Only one count was recorded for this clonotype. Germline is not matched at one junction end, which may reflect a read error. The J gene is TRBJ2-1, the V gene TRBV7-6, with D tentatively TRBD2 (5 bases). The CDR3 covers 15 residues. Germline assignment: CDR1 SGHVS and CDR2 FNYEAQ. The CDR3 sequence is CVSSLAMGSYNEQFF. CDR3 bases: TGTGTCAGCAGCTTAGCGATGGGCTCCTACAATGAGCAGTTCTTC.

This clonotype was seen only a few times. This sequence joins TRBV7-9 and TRBJ2-6; perhaps TRBD1 as D (6 bases). CDR1 and CDR2 from the germline V gene are SEHNR and FQNEAQ (reference sequence). V was pared by 3 bases and J by 2 bases, with 11 bases between. The CDR3 runs 16 residues. The CDR3: CASSFYRETGANVLTF. CDR3 DNA: TGTGCCAGCAGCTTCTACAGGGAAACTGGGGCCAACGTCCTGACTTTC.